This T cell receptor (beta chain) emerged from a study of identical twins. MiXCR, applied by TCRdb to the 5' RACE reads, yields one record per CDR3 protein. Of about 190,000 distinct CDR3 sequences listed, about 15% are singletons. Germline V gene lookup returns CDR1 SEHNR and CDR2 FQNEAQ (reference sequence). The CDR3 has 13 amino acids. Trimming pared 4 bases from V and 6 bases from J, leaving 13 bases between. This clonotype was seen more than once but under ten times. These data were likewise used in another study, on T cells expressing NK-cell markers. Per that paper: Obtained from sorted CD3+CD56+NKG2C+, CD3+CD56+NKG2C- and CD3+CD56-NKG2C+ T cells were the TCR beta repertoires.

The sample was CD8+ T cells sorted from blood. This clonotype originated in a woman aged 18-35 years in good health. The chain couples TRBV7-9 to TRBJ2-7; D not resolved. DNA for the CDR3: TGTGCCAGCAGCTCAACAGCGAGAGGCGAGCAGTACTTC. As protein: CASSSTARGEQYF. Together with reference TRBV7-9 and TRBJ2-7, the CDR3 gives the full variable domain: DTGVSQNPRHKITKRGQNVTFRCDPISEHNRLYWYRQTLGQGPEFLTYFQNEAQLEKSRLLSDRFSAERPKGSFSTLEIQRTEQGDSAMYLCASSSTARGEQYFGPGTRLTVT.